The 31 T cell receptor beta chains presented below share a single source sample, sequenced in a study of human T cells and chemical hapten exposure. The authors extracted total RNA from unfractionated whole blood. Separate cDNA molecules received unique molecular identifiers, which the library attached to them. TCRdb processed the reads anew with MiXCR; each CDR3 protein has one entry. The sample holds 95,000 to 150,000 distinct CDR3 sequences, roughly 8.5% seen once. Material for sequencing was whole blood. Source of these receptors: a human donor in good health. Some clones in this sample may be carry-over from other donors' samples.

This sequence joins TRBV5-6 and TRBJ1-5, with 9 bases identical to TRBD1. V lost 3 bases, J lost 10 bases, and 2 bases stayed unmatched. This CDR3 spans 12 amino acids. Germline loops: CDR1 SGHDT, CDR2 YYEEEE. CDR3 nucleotide sequence: TGTGCCAGCAGCTCGGACAGGGGACCCCAGCATTTT. It is translated as CASSSDRGPQHF. Based on the CDR3 plus reference TRBV5-6 and TRBJ1-5, the full variable domain is DAGVTQSPTHLIKTRGQQVTLRCSPKSGHDTVSWYQQALGQGPQFIFQYYEEEERQRGNFPDRFSGHQFPNYSSELNVNALLLGDSALYLCASSSDRGPQHFGDGTRLSIL.

The genes are TRBV27 and TRBJ2-7, with 9 bases matching TRBD1. This CDR3 comprises 16 residues. Trimming took 2 bases from V and 1 from J; bases not matched to a gene: 6. The V gene's germline CDR1 is MNHEY and CDR2 SMNVEV (reference sequence). CDR3 residues: CASSLGMDRGSYEQYF. In DNA, the CDR3 is TGTGCCAGCAGTTTAGGGATGGACAGGGGATCCTACGAGCAGTACTTC.

The sample holds a few counts of this clonotype. The chain links TRBV6-1 to TRBJ2-7, with D possibly called TRBD1 or TRBD2 (6 bases each). The CDR3 is 13 amino acids. Per germline, CDR1 MNHNS and CDR2 SASEGT. Trimming took off 6 bases at V and 2 bases at J, with 11 bases between the two ends. CDR3 region: CASSVRGPYEQYF. In nucleotides, the CDR3 is TGTGCCAGCAGCGTCCGGGGGCCCTACGAGCAGTACTTC.

This clonotype was recorded at least ten times. The chain combines TRBV14 with TRBJ1-1; D uncertain. The CDR3 has 18 residues. Per germline, CDR1 SGHDN and CDR2 FVKESK. Between the trimmed V and J ends, which lost 0 bases and 0 bases, there was a span of 17 bases. Here the CDR3 DNA reads TGTGCCAGCAGCCAAGAAATCCCCCGACCAGATTTGAACACTGAAGCTTTCTTT. As protein: CASSQEIPRPDLNTEAFF.

This clonotype was seen only a few times. V is TRBV6-4 and J is TRBJ2-3; the D gene is possibly TRBD1 (5 bases). CDR3 size: 18 residues. The germline V gene encodes CDR1 MRHNA and CDR2 SNTAGT. V dropped 2 bases and J dropped 3 bases, with 21 bases sitting between them. DNA for the CDR3: TGTGCCAGCAGTGACGACGCAGGTAGGGGCAGCCTAACAGATACGCAGTATTTT. Translation: CASSDDAGRGSLTDTQYF.

In its sample, this clonotype was seen many times. This rearrangement joins TRBV5-1 to TRBJ2-7; possibly TRBD1 for D (6 bases). Germline loops: CDR1 SGHRS, CDR2 YFSETQ. V lost 4 bases and J lost 6, with 20 bases in between. The CDR3 runs 15 residues. The CDR3 region is CASSLKTGSAGEQYF. CDR3 DNA sequence: TGCGCCAGCAGCCTGAAAACAGGGTCCGCAGGCGAGCAGTACTTC.

The chain recombines TRBV6-2 or TRBV6-3 with TRBJ2-2; unclear D gene. Germline V gives CDR1 MNHEY, CDR2 SVGEGT. V dropped 8 bases and J dropped 4 bases, with 8 bases sitting between them. The CDR3 length is 12 residues. The chain's CDR3 is CASLGRTGELFF. The CDR3 DNA reads as TGTGCCAGCCTAGGGCGCACCGGGGAGCTGTTTTTT.

The rearrangement uses TRBV5-1 and TRBJ1-1, with 8 positions matching TRBD1. In germline, CDR1 is SGHRS, CDR2 YFSETQ. The CDR3 runs 20 residues. The V gene end was trimmed by 4 bases and the J gene end by 1 base; junction bases not matched to a gene: 21. The CDR3 region is CASSALTGTGVLRRNTEAFF. For the CDR3, the DNA is TGCGCCAGCAGCGCGCTCACCGGGACAGGTGTCTTGAGGCGGAACACTGAAGCTTTCTTT.

This clonotype was observed a handful of times. V usage is TRBV2 and J usage is TRBJ1-4; perhaps TRBD1 as D (6 bases). The V gene lost 9 bases and the J gene lost 7 bases, with 15 bases spanning the gap. The CDR3 has 13 amino acids. Germline CDR1 and CDR2: SNHLY and FYNNEI. CDR3 protein: CASEGVSREKLFF. CDR3 coding DNA: TGTGCCAGTGAGGGGGTTTCTCGTGAAAAACTGTTTTTT.

This chain joins TRBV20-1 and TRBJ1-2, with 7 bases aligning to TRBD1. This CDR3 has 13 amino acids. The junction had 7 bases not matched to a gene; V was cut back by 3 bases and J by 6 bases. The germline gives CDR1 DFQATT, CDR2 SNEGSKA (reference sequence). The CDR3 loop reads CSASGGQSNGYTF. As DNA, the CDR3 is TGCAGTGCTAGTGGGGGACAGAGCAATGGCTACACCTTC.

This clonotype showed up many times. The chain is built from TRBV27 and TRBJ1-1, with 7 bases identical to TRBD1. Germline values: CDR1 MNHEY, CDR2 SMNVEV (reference sequence). This CDR3 spans 18 amino acids. J was trimmed by 4 bases and V by 5 bases; bases with no gene match: 19. Here the CDR3 reads CASSPFSPVRGRSTEAFF. CDR3 nucleotide sequence: TGTGCCAGCAGTCCTTTTTCGCCGGTGAGGGGGCGGAGCACTGAAGCTTTCTTT.

This clonotype was found a few times. This chain joins TRBV6-6 and TRBJ2-7; D possibly corresponds to TRBD1 (7 bases). The CDR3 has 18 amino acids. Trimming removed 5 bases at V and 4 bases at J, with 27 bases between. Germline assignment: CDR1 MNHNY and CDR2 SVGAGI (reference sequence). The DNA of the CDR3 is TGTGCCAGCAGTAGCCACACGCCGACAGGGAGGAACGGTTACGAGCAGTACTTC. It translates to CASSSHTPTGRNGYEQYF.

This clonotype was counted between two and nine times. The V gene is TRBV9, the J gene TRBJ2-7; the D gene is possibly TRBD2 (5 bases). The CDR3 has 17 residues. The germline V and J ends were trimmed by 0 bases and 7 bases, with 23 bases remaining between them. Germline CDR1 SGDLS, CDR2 YYNGEE. Here the CDR3 reads CASSVGGRGSLMDEQYF. The CDR3 DNA reads as TGTGCCAGCAGCGTAGGCGGAAGAGGGTCTCTGATGGATGAGCAGTACTTC.

In this sample, this clonotype turned up many times. The chain joins TRBV12-3 or TRBV12-4 to TRBJ1-6; D gene ambiguous. The CDR3 spans 16 residues. V lost 5 bases, J lost 0 bases, and 11 bases lay in between. The CDR3 is CASSPGPSSYNSPLHF. The CDR3 DNA reads TGTGCCAGCAGTCCCGGACCCAGCTCCTATAATTCACCCCTCCACTTT.

This clonotype occurred many times. CDR3 amino acids: CASRESSGANVLTF. The DNA for the CDR3 is TGTGCCAGCAGGGAAAGTTCTGGGGCCAACGTCCTGACTTTC. V usage is TRBV7-3 and J usage is TRBJ2-6, with D uncertain. V lost 6 bases to trimming and J lost 1 base, with 7 bases between them. The CDR3 runs 14 residues. CDR1 SGHTA and CDR2 FQGTGA come from the germline V gene.

This clonotype was detected many times. The rearrangement joins TRBV7-8 to TRBJ2-1; 13 positions match TRBD2. This CDR3 has 13 residues. In germline, CDR1 is SGHVS, CDR2 FQNEAQ. The V gene end was trimmed by 9 bases and the J gene end by 13 bases; junction bases not matched to a gene: 9. CDR3 residues: CASSPGTSGIQFF. The CDR3 DNA reads as TGTGCCAGTTCCCCCGGGACTAGCGGGATACAGTTCTTC.

This clonotype was observed a handful of times. The CDR3: CASSQDPGAGSPLHF. CDR3 DNA: TGTGCCAGCAGCCAAGATCCGGGGGCAGGTTCACCCCTCCACTTT. The chain uses TRBV3-2 and TRBJ1-6; TRBD1, the table's D call, lacks a check against the DNA. TRBV3-2 is deemed a pseudogene. CDR3 size: 15 residues.

This clonotype was observed a few times. The chain combines TRBV5-1 with TRBJ2-7, with D perhaps matching TRBD2 (5 bases). This CDR3 spans 13 amino acids. Germline V gives CDR1 SGHRS, CDR2 YFSETQ. V was clipped by 2 bases and J by 5 bases, with 11 bases between them. CDR3: CASSFEGRHEQYF. The CDR3 nucleotides are TGCGCCAGCAGCTTTGAGGGCCGCCACGAGCAGTACTTC.

This clonotype was counted between two and nine times. V usage is TRBV2 and J usage is TRBJ2-1, with 13 nucleotides matching TRBD2. This CDR3 is 12 amino acids long. Germline lookup yields CDR1 SNHLY and CDR2 FYNNEI. DNA of the CDR3: TGTGCGATTAGGACTAGCGGGGGCCTTGGGTTCTTC. The encoded protein is CAIRTSGGLGFF.

This clonotype appeared a few times. The rearrangement joins TRBV19 to TRBJ2-1; no definite D call. The V gene's germline CDR1 is LNHDA and CDR2 SQIVND (reference sequence). With 7 bases removed from V and 0 bases from J, the gap between germline ends came to 13 bases. CDR3 length: 15 amino acids. CDR3 in amino acids: CASKGGTSSYNEQFF. CDR3 in DNA: TGTGCCAGTAAGGGCGGAACGAGCTCCTACAATGAGCAGTTCTTC.

In DNA form, the CDR3 reads TGCGCCAGCACCACGGGGGACAGGGACATGAACACTGAAGCTTTCTTT. Its translation: CASTTGDRDMNTEAFF. The chain recombines TRBV5-1 with TRBJ1-1; 9 positions agree with TRBD1. The germline V gene encodes CDR1 SGHRS and CDR2 YFSETQ. J lost 0 bases, V lost 6 bases, and 9 bases had no gene match. The CDR3 has 16 residues.

This clonotype came up a few times. The chain combines TRBV14 with TRBJ2-3, with D perhaps matching TRBD1 or TRBD2 (5 bases each). Germline-derived CDR1 and CDR2 are SGHDN and FVKESK. V gave up 1 base and J gave up 1 base, with 18 bases separating them. The CDR3 is made up of 18 amino acids. This CDR3 reads CASSQVPGLLRGTDTQYF. The DNA of the CDR3 is TGTGCCAGCAGCCAAGTTCCAGGGTTGTTGAGGGGCACAGATACGCAGTATTTT.

This clonotype was recorded a few times. V usage is TRBV20-1 and J usage is TRBJ2-3; a possible D gene is TRBD2 (6 bases). The V gene lost 4 bases and the J gene lost 3 bases, with 26 bases spanning the gap. This CDR3 comprises 18 residues. Germline V lookup: CDR1 DFQATT, CDR2 SNEGSKA (reference sequence). The CDR3 reads CSAKDWRAGSDGTDTQYF. The CDR3 DNA is TGCAGTGCTAAGGATTGGCGCGCGGGATCAGATGGGACAGATACGCAGTATTTT.

The J gene is TRBJ2-7, the V gene TRBV20-1; TRBD2 agrees at 12 bases. Germline-derived CDR1 and CDR2 are DFQATT and SNEGSKA (reference sequence). This CDR3 region has 15 residues. J was trimmed by 6 bases and V by 8 bases; bases with no gene match: 14. The DNA of the CDR3 is TGCAGTCTGCTAAGGCGACTAGCGGGAGAACGCGAGCAGTACTTC. It specifies CSLLRRLAGEREQYF.

This clonotype was picked up many times. The chain couples TRBV27 to TRBJ1-1; 8 bases match TRBD1. The CDR3 length is 14 residues. Germline CDR1 and CDR2: MNHEY and SMNVEV (reference sequence). V lost 5 bases to trimming and J lost 5 bases; unmatched junction nucleotides: 7. CDR3: CASSEQGARTEAFF. CDR3 sequence (DNA): TGTGCCAGCAGTGAGCAGGGGGCTCGGACTGAAGCTTTCTTT.

This clonotype appeared many times. The chain is built from TRBV11-1 and TRBJ2-3, with TRBD2 as a possible D gene (5 bases). Germline V gene lookup returns CDR1 SGHAT and CDR2 FQDESV (reference sequence). This CDR3 has 14 residues. The germline V and J ends were trimmed by 5 bases and 2 bases, with 11 bases remaining between them. CDR3 coding DNA: TGTGCCAGCAGCCCCGACTATTACACAGATACGCAGTATTTT. This translates into CASSPDYYTDTQYF. Combining the CDR3 with reference TRBV11-1 and TRBJ2-3 gives the whole variable domain EAEVAQSPRYKITEKSQAVAFWCDPISGHATLYWYRQILGQGPELLVQFQDESVVDDSQLPKDRFSAERLKGVDSTLKIQPAELGDSAMYLCASSPDYYTDTQYFGPGTRLTVL.

This clonotype was seen many times. V usage is TRBV6-2 or TRBV6-3 and J usage is TRBJ1-1, with 9 bases identical to TRBD1. The CDR3 length is 15 residues. In germline, CDR1 is MNHEY, CDR2 SVGEGT. Trimming at V came to 6 bases and at J to 1 base, leaving 6 bases not matched to a gene. CDR3 sequence: CASRYTGGWNTEAFF. CDR3 sequence (DNA): TGTGCCAGCAGATACACAGGGGGCTGGAACACTGAAGCTTTCTTT.

This clonotype was detected many times. The chain joins TRBV21-1 to TRBJ2-7. TRBV21-1 is shown as a pseudogene. The CDR3 is 10 amino acids. The CDR3 nucleotides are TGTGCCAGCCCTTTGTACGAGCAGTACTTC. Its translation: CASPLYEQYF.

This clonotype was seen many times. The chain links TRBV6-6 to TRBJ1-1, with 8 bases lining up with TRBD1. The CDR3 runs to 15 residues. The germline V gene has CDR1 MNHNY and CDR2 SVGAGI (reference sequence). The ends lost 8 bases at V and 3 bases at J; junction bases unmatched: 11. The CDR3 loop is CASASRGLGDTEAFF. CDR3 in DNA: TGTGCCAGCGCGTCCAGGGGGCTAGGGGACACTGAAGCTTTCTTT.

The rearrangement joins TRBV9 to TRBJ1-2; TRBD1 agrees at 8 bases. The trim removed 3 bases at V and 4 bases at J, leaving 11 bases unmatched. The CDR3 consists of 16 residues. Germline CDR1 reads SGDLS; CDR2 reads YYNGEE. The CDR3, as DNA: TGTGCCAGCAGCGGAGTCGAAGACAGGGGCTCCTATGGCTACACCTTC. It specifies CASSGVEDRGSYGYTF.

This clonotype was seen many times. J is TRBJ1-1 and V is TRBV29-1; D gene uncertain. CDR3 size: 10 residues. CDR1 is SQVTM, CDR2 ANQGSEA, per germline. The V and J ends lost 6 bases and 0 bases respectively, with 2 bases between them. CDR3 nucleotide sequence: TGCAGCGTCCTGAACACTGAAGCTTTCTTT. Amino acid sequence: CSVLNTEAFF.